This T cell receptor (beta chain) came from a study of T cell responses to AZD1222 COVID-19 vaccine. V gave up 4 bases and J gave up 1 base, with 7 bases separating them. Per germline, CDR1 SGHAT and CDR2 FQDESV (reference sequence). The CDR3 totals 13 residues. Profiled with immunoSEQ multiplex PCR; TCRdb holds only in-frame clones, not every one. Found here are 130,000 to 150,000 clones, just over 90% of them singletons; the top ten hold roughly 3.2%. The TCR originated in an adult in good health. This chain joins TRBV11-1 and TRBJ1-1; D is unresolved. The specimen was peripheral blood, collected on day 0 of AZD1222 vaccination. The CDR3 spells CASSSSGNTEAFF. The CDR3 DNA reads TGTGCCAGCAGCTCCTCGGGGAACACTGAAGCTTTCTTT.